The rows below give T cell receptor beta chains drawn from one sample of a study of cytomegalovirus exposure and HLA in healthy donors. Sequencing used immunoSEQ multiplex PCR; TCRdb keeps in-frame clones, though not all of them. This table holds approximately 170,000 clones, 75% to 90% found once. Sequenced: PBMCs. The receptors derive from a boy aged 2 to 9 in good health and CMV-seronegative. The CDR3 runs from the conserved cysteine through the conserved F or W. Fields, in order: J gene, V gene, clone size, CDR3 protein. Clone size is shown for a subset of rows, as once, few, many or a class of expanded clone.

J: TRBJ1-1; V: TRBV19; size: few; CDR3: CASSINRIRVMNTEAFF
J: TRBJ1-1; V: TRBV5-1; size: once; CDR3: CASSPDGAFLSDEAFF
J: TRBJ2-1; V: TRBV27; size: .; CDR3: CASSLSDRNEQFF
J: TRBJ1-1; V: TRBV7-9; size: .; CDR3: CASSDIGQEMNTEAFF
J: TRBJ2-2; V: TRBV11-2; size: .; CDR3: CASSLVAGLSTGELFF
J: TRBJ1-5; V: TRBV27; size: .; CDR3: CASSPRQTSNQPQHF
J: TRBJ1-6; V: TRBV5-1; size: .; CDR3: CASSLGELVSPLHF
J: TRBJ1-3; V: TRBV28; size: .; CDR3: CASSPHRQGVSSGNTIYF
J: TRBJ2-3; V: TRBV28; size: .; CDR3: CASRETGGGTDTQYF
J: TRBJ2-7; V: TRBV7-2; size: .; CDR3: CASSLRRRAHEQYF
J: TRBJ1-6; V: TRBV7-3; size: .; CDR3: CASSEGVYNSPLHF
J: TRBJ1-1; V: TRBV28; size: once; CDR3: CASSHAGERGAFF
J: TRBJ2-3; V: TRBV7-8; size: .; CDR3: CASSLLTSGTDTQYF
J: TRBJ1-1; V: TRBV7-9; size: .; CDR3: CSSSLAEGARTEAFF
J: TRBJ1-1; V: TRBV19; size: .; CDR3: CASSTTGSGTEAFF
J: TRBJ1-1; V: TRBV15; size: few; CDR3: CATSREYGIGTEAFF
J: TRBJ1-2; V: TRBV5-8; size: once; CDR3: CASSFLVTNGYTF
J: TRBJ1-6; V: TRBV18; size: few; CDR3: CASSLGQGTNSPLHF
J: TRBJ2-3; V: TRBV10-1; size: once; CDR3: CASSESGTTRRTQYF
J: TRBJ1-2; V: TRBV19; size: .; CDR3: CASSIESLYGYTF
J: TRBJ2-3; V: TRBV28; size: .; CDR3: CASSIRGGTDTQYF
J: TRBJ2-1; V: TRBV7-9; size: .; CDR3: CASSLGGTGGYNEQFF
J: TRBJ2-1; V: TRBV28; size: .; CDR3: CASRESISSYNEQFF
J: TRBJ2-1; V: TRBV11-2; size: .; CDR3: CASSFGQVSSYNEQFF
J: TRBJ1-2; V: TRBV15; size: .; CDR3: CATSREGGGYGYTF
J: TRBJ1-1; V: TRBV29-1; size: .; CDR3: CSVTSVGFFATEAFF
J: TRBJ1-2; V: TRBV7-9; size: few; CDR3: CASSLGQYYGYTF
J: TRBJ2-7; V: TRBV27; size: .; CDR3: CASSQQGYEQYF
J: TRBJ2-3; V: TRBV6-1; size: .; CDR3: CASSARDRGADTQYF
J: TRBJ1-2; V: TRBV28; size: .; CDR3: CASTTLQGAYGYTF
J: TRBJ2-5; V: TRBV5-1; size: .; CDR3: CASSLDSGTQETQYF
J: TRBJ1-4; V: TRBV4-1; size: .; CDR3: CASSQGAESYWDEKLFF
J: TRBJ1-2; V: TRBV5-1; size: .; CDR3: CASSTLDRDYGYTF
J: TRBJ1-1; V: TRBV5-4; size: few; CDR3: CASSPGTGGYLNTEAFF
J: TRBJ1-5; V: TRBV6-1; size: .; CDR3: CASSAQGTGINQPQHF
J: TRBJ1-4; V: TRBV5-1; size: few; CDR3: CASSLGGGLDEKLFF
J: TRBJ2-1; V: TRBV6-1; size: .; CDR3: CASGEGTGYNEQFF
J: TRBJ2-5; V: TRBV15; size: .; CDR3: CATSRWKGASGATRGETQYF
J: TRBJ2-2; V: TRBV10-3; size: once; CDR3: CAISDNRISNTGELFF
J: TRBJ2-5; V: TRBV9; size: once; CDR3: CASSVEDRGGRETQYF